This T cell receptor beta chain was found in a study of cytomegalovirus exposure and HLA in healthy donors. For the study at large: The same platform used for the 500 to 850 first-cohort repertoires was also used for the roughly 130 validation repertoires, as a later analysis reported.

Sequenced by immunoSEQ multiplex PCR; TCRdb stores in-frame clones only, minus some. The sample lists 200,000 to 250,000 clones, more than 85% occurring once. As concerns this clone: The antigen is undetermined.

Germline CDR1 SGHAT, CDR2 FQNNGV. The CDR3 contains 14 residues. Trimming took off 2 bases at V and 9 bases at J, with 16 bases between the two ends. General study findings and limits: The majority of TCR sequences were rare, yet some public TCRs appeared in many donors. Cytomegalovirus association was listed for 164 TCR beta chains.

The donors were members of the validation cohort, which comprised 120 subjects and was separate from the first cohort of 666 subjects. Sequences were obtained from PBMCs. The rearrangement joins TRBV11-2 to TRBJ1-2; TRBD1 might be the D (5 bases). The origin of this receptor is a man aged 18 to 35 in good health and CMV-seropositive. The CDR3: CASSLSKGHGRYTF. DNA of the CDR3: TGTGCCAGCAGCTTAAGTAAGGGGCACGGGCGCTACACCTTC. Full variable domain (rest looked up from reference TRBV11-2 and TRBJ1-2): EAGVAQSPRYKIIEKRQSVAFWCNPISGHATLYWYQQILGQGPKLLIQFQNNGVVDDSQLPKDRFSAERLKGVDSTLKIQPAKLEDSAVYLCASSLSKGHGRYTFGSGTRLTVV.